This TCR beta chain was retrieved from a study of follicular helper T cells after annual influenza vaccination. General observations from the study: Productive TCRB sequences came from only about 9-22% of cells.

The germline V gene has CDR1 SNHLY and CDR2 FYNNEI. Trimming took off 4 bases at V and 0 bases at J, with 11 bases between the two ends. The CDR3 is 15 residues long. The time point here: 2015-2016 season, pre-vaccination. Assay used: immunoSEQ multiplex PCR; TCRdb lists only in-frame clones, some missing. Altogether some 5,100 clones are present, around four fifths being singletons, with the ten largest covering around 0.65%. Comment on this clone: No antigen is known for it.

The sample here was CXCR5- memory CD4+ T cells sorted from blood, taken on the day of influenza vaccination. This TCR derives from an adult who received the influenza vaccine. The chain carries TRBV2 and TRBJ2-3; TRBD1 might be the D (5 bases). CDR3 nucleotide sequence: TGTGCCAGCAGTGTTGACAGAACTAGCACAGATACGCAGTATTTT. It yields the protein CASSVDRTSTDTQYF.